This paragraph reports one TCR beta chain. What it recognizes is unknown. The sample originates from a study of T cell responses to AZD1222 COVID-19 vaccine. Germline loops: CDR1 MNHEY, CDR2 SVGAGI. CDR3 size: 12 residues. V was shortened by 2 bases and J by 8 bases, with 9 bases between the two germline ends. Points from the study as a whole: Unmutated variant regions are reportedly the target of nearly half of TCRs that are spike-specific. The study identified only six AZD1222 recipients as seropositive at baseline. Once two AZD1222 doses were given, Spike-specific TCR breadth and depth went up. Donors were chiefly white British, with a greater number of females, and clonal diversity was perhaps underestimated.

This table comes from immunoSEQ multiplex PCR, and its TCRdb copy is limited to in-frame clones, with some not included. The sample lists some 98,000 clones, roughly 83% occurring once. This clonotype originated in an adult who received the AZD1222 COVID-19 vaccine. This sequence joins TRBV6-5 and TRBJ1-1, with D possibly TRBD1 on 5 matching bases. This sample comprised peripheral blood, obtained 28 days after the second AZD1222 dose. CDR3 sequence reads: CASSYGTEEAFF. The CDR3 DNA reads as TGTGCCAGCAGTTACGGGACGGAGGAAGCTTTCTTT.